This T cell receptor beta chain was observed in a study of T cell repertoires in cytomegalovirus infection. Whole-study findings and limits: Clonotype analysis showed dominance of the ex vivo response by HLA-C-restricted CMV-specific TCR beta clonotypes.

This CDR3 region has 15 residues. V gave up 4 bases and J gave up 2 bases, with 12 bases separating them. Germline V gives CDR1 MGHRA, CDR2 YSYEKL. TCRdb reanalysed the reads using MiXCR and keeps one entry per CDR3 protein. The repertoire consists of roughly 920,000 distinct CDR3 sequences, with around 30% occurring once and the leading ten covering more than 12%. A word on this clonotype: Its antigen is unidentified.

This rearrangement joins TRBV4-1 to TRBJ2-1, with D possibly matching TRBD2 (5 bases). This sequence was found in a human donor in good health (CMV status not recorded). Some clones in this sample may be carry-over from other donors' samples. The sample in question was cultured CD8+ T cells from PBMCs, obtained from culture after CMV antigen stimulation. The CDR3 region is CASSLAHSAYNEQFF. The CDR3 bases are TGCGCCAGCAGCCTAGCGCATAGCGCCTACAATGAGCAGTTCTTC.